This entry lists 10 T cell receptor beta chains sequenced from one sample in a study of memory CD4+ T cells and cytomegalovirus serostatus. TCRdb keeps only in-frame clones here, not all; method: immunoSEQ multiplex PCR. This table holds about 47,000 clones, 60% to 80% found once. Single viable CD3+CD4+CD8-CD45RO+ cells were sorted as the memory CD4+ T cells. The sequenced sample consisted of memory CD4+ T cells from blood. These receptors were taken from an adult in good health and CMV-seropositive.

The DNA for the CDR3 is TGTGCCAGCAGCTTAAGGCAGGGAGAGACCCAGTACTTC. Protein: CASSLRQGETQYF. This chain connects TRBV7-9 to TRBJ2-5, with D possibly TRBD1 on 5 matching bases. This CDR3 spans 13 amino acids. Germline V gene sequence: CDR1 SEHNR, CDR2 FQNEAQ (reference sequence). The V end lost 2 bases, the J end lost 4 bases, and 8 bases lay between the germline ends.

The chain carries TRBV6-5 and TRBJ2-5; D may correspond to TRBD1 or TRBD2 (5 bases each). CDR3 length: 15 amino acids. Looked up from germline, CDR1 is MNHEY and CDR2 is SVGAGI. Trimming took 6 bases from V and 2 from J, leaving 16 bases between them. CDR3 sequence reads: CASSRGWAGQETQYF. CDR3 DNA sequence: TGTGCCAGCAGCCGGGGATGGGCAGGGCAAGAGACCCAGTACTTC.

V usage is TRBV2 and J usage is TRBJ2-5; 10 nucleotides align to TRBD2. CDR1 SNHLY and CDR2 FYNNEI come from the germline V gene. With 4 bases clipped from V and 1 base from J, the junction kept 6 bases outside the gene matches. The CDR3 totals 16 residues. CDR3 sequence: CASSVSGGAFQETQYF. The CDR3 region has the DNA TGTGCCAGCAGTGTCAGCGGGGGGGCCTTCCAAGAGACCCAGTACTTC.

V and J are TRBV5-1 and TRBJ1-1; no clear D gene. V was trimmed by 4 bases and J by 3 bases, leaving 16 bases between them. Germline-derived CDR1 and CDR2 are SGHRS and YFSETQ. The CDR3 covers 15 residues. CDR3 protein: CASSKVGNEDTEAFF. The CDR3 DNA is TGCGCCAGCAGCAAAGTGGGGAATGAGGACACTGAAGCTTTCTTT.

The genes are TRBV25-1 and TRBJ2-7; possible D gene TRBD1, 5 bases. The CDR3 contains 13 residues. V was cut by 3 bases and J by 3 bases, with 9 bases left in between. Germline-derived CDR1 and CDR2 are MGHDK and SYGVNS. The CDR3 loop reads CASSDRVDYEQYF. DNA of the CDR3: TGTGCCAGCAGTGACAGGGTAGACTACGAGCAGTACTTC.

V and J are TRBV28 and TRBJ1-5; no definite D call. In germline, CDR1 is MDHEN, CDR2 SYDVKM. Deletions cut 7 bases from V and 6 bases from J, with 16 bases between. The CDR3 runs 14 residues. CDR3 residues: CASTGLREGQPQHF. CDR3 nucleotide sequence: TGTGCCAGCACGGGCCTTCGGGAGGGTCAGCCCCAGCATTTT.

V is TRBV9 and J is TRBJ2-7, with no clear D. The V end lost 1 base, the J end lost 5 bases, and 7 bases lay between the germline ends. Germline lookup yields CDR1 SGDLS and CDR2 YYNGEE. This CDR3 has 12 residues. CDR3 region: CASSVSFDEQYF. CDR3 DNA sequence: TGTGCCAGCAGCGTAAGCTTCGACGAGCAGTACTTC.

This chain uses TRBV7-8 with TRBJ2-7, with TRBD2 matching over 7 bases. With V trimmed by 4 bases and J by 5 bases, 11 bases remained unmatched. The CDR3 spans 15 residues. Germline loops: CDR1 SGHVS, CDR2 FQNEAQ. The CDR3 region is CASSSYGAGVNEQYF. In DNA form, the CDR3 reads TGTGCCAGCAGCTCCTATGGGGCGGGGGTAAACGAGCAGTACTTC.

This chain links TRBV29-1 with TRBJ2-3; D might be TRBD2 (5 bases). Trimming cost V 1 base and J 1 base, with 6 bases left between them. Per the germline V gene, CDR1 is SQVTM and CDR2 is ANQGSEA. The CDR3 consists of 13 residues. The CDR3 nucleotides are TGCAGCGTTGAAGCGCGGGGCACAGATACGCAGTATTTT. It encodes CSVEARGTDTQYF.

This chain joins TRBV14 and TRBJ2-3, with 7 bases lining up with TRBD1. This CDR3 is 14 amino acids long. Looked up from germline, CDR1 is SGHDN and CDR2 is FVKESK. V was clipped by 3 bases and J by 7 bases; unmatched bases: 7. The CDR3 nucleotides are TGTGCCAGCAGCCACACAGGGGATCCAAATACGCAGTATTTT. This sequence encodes CASSHTGDPNTQYF.